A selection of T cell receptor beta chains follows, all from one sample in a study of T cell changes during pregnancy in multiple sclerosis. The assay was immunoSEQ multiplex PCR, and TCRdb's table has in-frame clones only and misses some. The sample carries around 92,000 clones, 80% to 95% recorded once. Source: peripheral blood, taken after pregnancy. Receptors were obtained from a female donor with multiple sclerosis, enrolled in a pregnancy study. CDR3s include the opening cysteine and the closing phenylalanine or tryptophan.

CDR3aa: CASSIGSGGEQYF
j_gene: TRBJ2-7
v_gene: TRBV19

CDR3aa: CASSERRGGTDTQYF
j_gene: TRBJ2-3
v_gene: TRBV10-1

CDR3aa: CAWSQGLAGQETQYF
j_gene: TRBJ2-5
v_gene: TRBV30

CDR3aa: CASRPDRGIGNQPQHF
j_gene: TRBJ1-5
v_gene: TRBV2

CDR3aa: CASSLGSSGVYNEQFF
j_gene: TRBJ2-1
v_gene: TRBV7-3

CDR3aa: CASSLTLFGLAGTDTQYF
j_gene: TRBJ2-3
v_gene: TRBV7-3

CDR3aa: CASSGDSYNEQFF
j_gene: TRBJ2-1
v_gene: TRBV14

CDR3aa: CASSISTVPRGNQPQHF
j_gene: TRBJ1-5
v_gene: TRBV5-5

CDR3aa: CASSFFGETEAFF
j_gene: TRBJ1-1
v_gene: TRBV5-1

CDR3aa: CASSLGLAGDNEQFF
j_gene: TRBJ2-1
v_gene: TRBV13

CDR3aa: CASSVPGTGNSNQPQHF
j_gene: TRBJ1-5
v_gene: TRBV6-1

CDR3aa: CASSLLDSPMNEQFF
j_gene: TRBJ2-1
v_gene: TRBV4-1

CDR3aa: CASSLGTSGRADHEQYF
j_gene: TRBJ2-7
v_gene: TRBV7-9

CDR3aa: CASRDLTVYEQYF
j_gene: TRBJ2-7
v_gene: TRBV2

CDR3aa: CASSLWDSPTGETQYF
j_gene: TRBJ2-5
v_gene: TRBV5-1

CDR3aa: CASSLIQGQETQYF
j_gene: TRBJ2-5
v_gene: TRBV5-6

CDR3aa: CASSLGGEYTEAFF
j_gene: TRBJ1-1
v_gene: TRBV28

CDR3aa: CASFHELTDTQYF
j_gene: TRBJ2-3
v_gene: TRBV5-1

CDR3aa: CAWSLTSEQYF
j_gene: TRBJ2-7
v_gene: TRBV30

CDR3aa: CASSLGNRGYNEQFF
j_gene: TRBJ2-1
v_gene: TRBV11-3

CDR3aa: CASSWGTSPGNEQFF
j_gene: TRBJ2-1
v_gene: TRBV6-5

CDR3aa: CASSDSRGGEPYGYTF
j_gene: TRBJ1-2
v_gene: TRBV2

CDR3aa: CASWRQGAITEAFF
j_gene: TRBJ1-1
v_gene: TRBV6-1

CDR3aa: CAWQGANINQPQHF
j_gene: TRBJ1-5
v_gene: TRBV30

CDR3aa: CASSYSGGGNEAFF
j_gene: TRBJ1-1
v_gene: TRBV6-6

CDR3aa: CASSQGGPAEQYF
j_gene: TRBJ2-7
v_gene: TRBV4-1

CDR3aa: CASSTDRGVVNTEAFF
j_gene: TRBJ1-1
v_gene: TRBV7-2

CDR3aa: CASSFGDTQYF
j_gene: TRBJ2-3
v_gene: TRBV5-6

CDR3aa: CASSPAQGRSTGELFF
j_gene: TRBJ2-2
v_gene: TRBV5-4

CDR3aa: CASRDTFSGNTIYF
j_gene: TRBJ1-3
v_gene: TRBV6-1

CDR3aa: CASSGGALYEQYF
j_gene: TRBJ2-7
v_gene: TRBV19

CDR3aa: CASSVSGVSYNEQFF
j_gene: TRBJ2-1
v_gene: TRBV9

CDR3aa: CASSESGLAGAYEQYF
j_gene: TRBJ2-7
v_gene: TRBV6-1

CDR3aa: CAWSDSVQETQYF
j_gene: TRBJ2-5
v_gene: TRBV30

CDR3aa: CASSIGGASSYNEQFF
j_gene: TRBJ2-1
v_gene: TRBV19

CDR3aa: CASTHQTGNSYEQYF
j_gene: TRBJ2-7
v_gene: TRBV27

CDR3aa: CASSLDPGGPEAFF
j_gene: TRBJ1-1
v_gene: TRBV11-2

CDR3aa: CASLGVAGNTIYF
j_gene: TRBJ1-3
v_gene: TRBV2

CDR3aa: CASSYQTGVLYEQYF
j_gene: TRBJ2-7
v_gene: TRBV27

CDR3aa: CASSIYGTGGRDEQFF
j_gene: TRBJ2-1
v_gene: TRBV19

CDR3aa: CASSILNEQFF
j_gene: TRBJ2-1
v_gene: TRBV19

CDR3aa: CASSLQTGGSNQPQHF
j_gene: TRBJ1-5
v_gene: TRBV27

CDR3aa: CASSLDGREGLTDTQYF
j_gene: TRBJ2-3
v_gene: TRBV5-1

CDR3aa: CASSSGLLRGNQPQHF
j_gene: TRBJ1-5
v_gene: TRBV6-5

CDR3aa: CASSLGVGDSTDTQYF
j_gene: TRBJ2-3
v_gene: TRBV5-6

CDR3aa: CASSQGGRATYEQYF
j_gene: TRBJ2-7
v_gene: TRBV5-8

CDR3aa: CASSWSWTENYGYTF
j_gene: TRBJ1-2
v_gene: TRBV7-2

CDR3aa: CASKMEGTSTDTQYF
j_gene: TRBJ2-3
v_gene: TRBV19

CDR3aa: CASSFGSNEKLFF
j_gene: TRBJ1-4
v_gene: TRBV5-5

CDR3aa: CASRERLAGLTGELFF
j_gene: TRBJ2-2
v_gene: TRBV7-9

CDR3aa: CASRLYSRDRDYSNQPQHF
j_gene: TRBJ1-5
v_gene: TRBV27

CDR3aa: CASSLGHGRGSSEAFF
j_gene: TRBJ1-1
v_gene: TRBV5-1

CDR3aa: CASSPGLSRETQYF
j_gene: TRBJ2-5
v_gene: TRBV5-1

CDR3aa: CASSTSLSISDTQYF
j_gene: TRBJ2-3
v_gene: TRBV7-9

CDR3aa: CASSVGQTYYEQYF
j_gene: TRBJ2-7
v_gene: TRBV5-1